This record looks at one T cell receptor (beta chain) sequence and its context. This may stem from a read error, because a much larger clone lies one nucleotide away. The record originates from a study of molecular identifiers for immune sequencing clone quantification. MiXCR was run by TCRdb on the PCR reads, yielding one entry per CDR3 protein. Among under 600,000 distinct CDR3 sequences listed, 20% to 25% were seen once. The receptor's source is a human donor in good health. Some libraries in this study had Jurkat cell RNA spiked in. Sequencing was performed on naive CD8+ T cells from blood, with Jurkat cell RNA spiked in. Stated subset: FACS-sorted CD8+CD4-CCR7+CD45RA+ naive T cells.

CDR3 bases: TGTGCCTGCGGACCAGACATCCTGTACCAAGAGACCCAGTACTTC. Translation: CACGPDILYQETQYF. The chain has TRBV6-2 or TRBV6-3 and TRBJ2-5; D gene uncertain. The length of the CDR3 is 15 residues. V dropped 11 bases and J dropped 0 bases, with 19 bases sitting between them. The V gene's germline CDR1 is MNHEY and CDR2 SVGEGT.